The 11 T cell receptor beta chains below were found in one sample sequenced in a study of cytomegalovirus exposure and HLA in healthy donors. The PCR employed 60 Vbeta primers together with 13 Jbeta primers. Produced via immunoSEQ multiplex PCR; TCRdb's table is partial and in-frame only. The sample gives some 150,000 clones, 65% to 80% of which show up once; approximately 4% is in the top ten. Sequencing was carried out using PBMCs. Receptor source: a woman between 40 and 55 years old in good health and CMV-seronegative.

The V and J genes are TRBV11-2 and TRBJ1-4, with TRBD1 matching 9 bases. After removal of 2 bases from V and 0 bases from J, the junction contained 10 bases not matched to a gene. The CDR3 is made up of 19 amino acids. Looked up from germline, CDR1 is SGHAT and CDR2 is FQNNGV. CDR3 in amino acids: CASSLYGLGDRATNEKLFF. The CDR3 DNA reads as TGTGCCAGCAGCTTATATGGGCTGGGGGACAGGGCAACTAATGAAAAACTGTTTTTT.

As for this clone: Additional DNA sequences in this sample encode the identical CDR3. The rearrangement links TRBV5-1 to TRBJ1-2, with 9 bases aligning to TRBD1. Germline V gene lookup returns CDR1 SGHRS and CDR2 YFSETQ. After removal of 4 bases from V and 5 bases from J, the junction contained 18 bases not matched to a gene. The CDR3 covers 18 residues. This chain's CDR3 is CASSPVTPGQGNVYGYTF. CDR3 bases: TGCGCCAGCAGCCCGGTAACACCGGGACAGGGAAACGTTTATGGCTACACCTTC. Complete variable domain (other parts from reference TRBV5-1 and TRBJ1-2): KAGVTQTPRYLIKTRGQQVTLSCSPISGHRSVSWYQQTPGQGLQFLFEYFSETQRNKGNFPGRFSGRQFSNSRSEMNVSTLELGDSALYLCASSPVTPGQGNVYGYTFGSGTRLTVV.

This chain joins TRBV10-1 and TRBJ1-1; no clear D. The CDR3 is 14 residues long. Trimming removed 7 bases at V and 4 bases at J, with 16 bases between. Germline CDR1 WNHNN, CDR2 SYGVQD (reference sequence). This CDR3 reads CASKEKRGGTEAFF. DNA for the CDR3: TGCGCCAGCAAAGAAAAAAGAGGAGGCACTGAAGCTTTCTTT.

The V and J genes are TRBV28 and TRBJ2-7; 10 bases line up with TRBD1. J lost 4 bases, V lost 5 bases, and 8 bases had no gene match. This CDR3 is built from 15 residues. Germline CDR1 reads MDHEN; CDR2 reads SYDVKM. CDR3 coding DNA: TGTGCCAGCAGTAGGCTTGGGACAGGGGCTTACGAGCAGTACTTC. Protein product: CASSRLGTGAYEQYF.

The chain combines TRBV21-1 with TRBJ2-6; the table's TRBD2 call for D was not verified on the DNA. TRBV21-1 is shown as a pseudogene. This CDR3 is 16 amino acids long. The CDR3 loop is CASSKGGGTGANVLTF. CDR3 sequence (DNA): TGTGCCAGCAGCAAAGGGGGGGGCACGGGGGCCAACGTCCTGACTTTC.

The V call is TRBV6-5, the J call TRBJ2-7; possible D gene TRBD1, 6 bases. With 6 bases removed from V and 0 bases from J, the gap between germline ends came to 12 bases. CDR3 length: 14 amino acids. CDR1 MNHEY and CDR2 SVGAGI come from the germline V gene. The CDR3 loop is CASSQGSDSYEQYF. The DNA of the CDR3 is TGTGCCAGCAGCCAGGGGTCGGACTCCTACGAGCAGTACTTC.

V gene TRBV27 combines with J gene TRBJ1-2; TRBD1 agrees at 10 bases. CDR3 length: 17 amino acids. V gave up 2 bases and J gave up 7 bases; unmatched junction bases: 13. Germline CDR1 and CDR2: MNHEY and SMNVEV (reference sequence). The chain's CDR3 is CASSLPRTGGSQGGYTF. CDR3 nucleotide sequence: TGTGCCAGCAGTTTACCACGGACAGGGGGGTCTCAGGGTGGCTACACCTTC.

V gene TRBV20-1 combines with J gene TRBJ1-2; 8 bases agree with TRBD1. This CDR3 is built from 10 residues. Germline loops: CDR1 DFQATT, CDR2 SNEGSKA (reference sequence). V was clipped by 1 base and J by 12 bases; unmatched bases: 1. CDR3 sequence (DNA): TGCAGTGCTAGAGGACAGGGGAACACCTTC. Translating gives CSARGQGNTF.

This rearrangement joins TRBV7-6 to TRBJ2-3, with D perhaps TRBD1 (6 bases). Germline-derived CDR1 and CDR2 are SGHVS and FNYEAQ. The CDR3 runs 16 residues. The V gene lost 5 bases and the J gene lost 2 bases, with 17 bases spanning the gap. The CDR3 sequence: CASSPAQAGATDTQYF. The CDR3 region has the DNA TGTGCCAGCAGCCCCGCTCAAGCAGGGGCCACAGATACGCAGTATTTT.

The chain carries TRBV6-1 and TRBJ1-2, with 10 nucleotides matching TRBD1. The germline gives CDR1 MNHNS, CDR2 SASEGT. CDR3 size: 15 residues. The V gene end was trimmed by 7 bases and the J gene end by 7 bases; junction bases not matched to a gene: 12. The CDR3 spells CASNYRDRGSGGYTF. CDR3 nucleotide sequence: TGTGCCAGCAACTACCGGGACAGGGGATCGGGTGGCTACACCTTC.

The CDR3: CASSTDSVNQPQHF. The CDR3 DNA follows: TGTGCCAGCAGCACGGACAGCGTTAATCAGCCCCAGCATTTT. J is TRBJ1-5 and V is TRBV7-9, with D tentatively TRBD1 (6 bases). Germline V lookup: CDR1 SEHNR, CDR2 FQNEAQ (reference sequence). The CDR3 runs 14 residues. V gave up 5 bases and J gave up 4 bases, with 12 bases separating them.